This TCR beta chain was sequenced during a study of T cell responses to AZD1222 COVID-19 vaccine (dated by TCRdb to the early 2020s). Notes on the research overall: A total of about 250 trial participants underwent TCR sequencing, of whom under 220 had received two doses of AZD1222 and 26 had received two doses of the MenACWY control vaccine. Trial participants were enrolled by age into subgroups of 18-55, 56-69 and 70-plus years, and around 150, 29 and 61 TCR-sequenced participants, respectively, were included in these subgroups. Study-wide conclusions, independent of this receptor: Conclusions about previously exposed vaccinees are limited, since just five or six AZD1222 recipients were seropositive for SARS-CoV-2 at baseline. Reportedly, almost half of the unique spike-specific TCRs recognized epitopes lying outside the regions that are mutated in the B.1.351 and B.1.1.7 variants. Because no day 14 peak-response samples were available, the repertoires could be characterized only after the peak T cell response. CD4 TCRs associated with the vaccine covered the entire spike protein, and the dominant responses were in regions 160-218 and 743-854. Spike-specific TCR breadth and depth rose significantly after two AZD1222 doses compared with day 0 and with MenACWY recipients. The 56-69-year group was small, and its depth increase did not reach significance, likely because of low power. Most participants were white British and females outnumbered males, and the authors suggested that clonal diversity may have been underestimated.

The sample's time point, from its label and the paper: about 28 days (+/-7) after the second vaccine dose. Because spike-specific TCR depth and breadth did not differ between the two schedules, AZD1222 recipients who got a second dose at roughly 4 weeks were pooled with those who got a second dose at roughly 12 weeks. Vaccinee samples were obtained from the UK trials COV001 and COV002, which included a single-blind randomized controlled phase 2/3 trial of AZD1222 (ChAdOx1 nCoV-19) in healthy adults. For TCRbeta chain sequencing, PBMC samples from trial participants were taken at day 0 and at day 28 after the second dose. The CDR3 regions of human TCRbeta chains were analyzed by immunosequencing. Per the original workflow: Repertoire TCRs were checked for matches against a reference library of SARS-CoV-2-specific TCRs that had been generated using the MIRA antigen-specificity platform. Breadth meant the fraction of unique TCRs that were SARS-CoV-2-associated, whereas depth meant the fraction of total T cells that were SARS-CoV-2-associated. Using the MIRA data, each spike-specific TCR was assigned both to the spike region to which the TCR was reactive and to a CD4 or CD8 class. Log10-transformed breadth and depth values were compared by one-way ANOVA with Sidak's multiple comparisons tests. Here the immuneACCESS table is served through TCRdb, limited to in-frame sequences with V and J called. Missing clones are a known gap in these copies; in checked studies unresolved V genes cover under half, and the rest lacks a known reason. From that table come the V and J calls and clone size; the DNA was used to work out D and trimming. This sample gives around 150,000 clones in total; 85% to 95% of them show up just once. The ten top clones hold 6% to 7.5% of the sample.

Remarks on this clone: Its antigen is not yet known. Nothing much larger sits one base from this clone, and base qualities are not available.

The CDR3 goes from the cysteine to the phenylalanine over 11 residues. The DNA shown is the 33-base CDR3, in frame from base 1. V was cut back by 4 bases and J by 2 bases, leaving a gap of 5 bases between them. Per the germline V gene (reference sequence), GTSNPN is the CDR1 and SVGIG is the CDR2. This chain joins TRBV30 to TRBJ1-1, with no confidently assigned D gene. The clonotype comes from an adult who received the AZD1222 COVID-19 vaccine. This specimen was peripheral blood, taken 28 days after the second AZD1222 dose. CDR3 region: CAWNANTEAFF. The DNA sequence reads TGTGCCTGGAACGCAAACACTGAAGCTTTCTTT. With the rest looked up from the reference TRBV30 and TRBJ1-1 genes rather than sequenced, the full variable domain is SQTIHQWPATLVQPVGSPLSLECTVEGTSNPNLYWYRQAAGRGLQLLFYSVGIGQISSEVPQNLSASRPQDRQFILSSKKLLLSDSGFYLCAWNANTEAFFGQGTRLTVV.